The rows below give T cell receptor beta chains drawn from one sample of a study of blood T cell repertoires in COVID-19. TCRdb's table, derived via immunoSEQ multiplex PCR, lists solely in-frame clones and lacks some. The data contain some 85,000 clones, 60% to 85% of them seen just once; the ten biggest clones take up 40% to 60%. Sequencing was carried out using peripheral blood. The receptor source for this set is a human donor in a cohort sampled during active COVID-19. CDR3s include the opening cysteine and the closing phenylalanine or tryptophan.

CDR3aa: CASSQEGLARSDTQYF
v_gene: TRBV14

CDR3aa: CASSPGQSSEKLFF
v_gene: TRBV18

CDR3aa: CASSRALAGVYSYEQYF
v_gene: TRBV14

CDR3aa: CASSPLAGLKLFF
v_gene: TRBV7-2

CDR3aa: CASSKQGAGSEQYF
v_gene: TRBV6-5

CDR3aa: CASSERQGITDTQYF
v_gene: TRBV2

CDR3aa: CASSFSDRGRRQYF
v_gene: TRBV11-3

CDR3aa: CASSGREGTEAFF
v_gene: TRBV2

CDR3aa: CASSFGTANGANQPQHF
v_gene: TRBV7-9

CDR3aa: CASSKDRDHEQYF
v_gene: TRBV2

CDR3aa: CASSSQGRGSYNEQFF
v_gene: TRBV5-1

CDR3aa: CAWTVGTGLTEAFF
v_gene: TRBV30

CDR3aa: CASRLPLGSSTDTQYF
v_gene: TRBV28

CDR3aa: CAWRRVTEAFF
v_gene: TRBV30

CDR3aa: CASSSPTGRYTEAFF
v_gene: TRBV28

CDR3aa: CASSQGAPYNEQFF
v_gene: TRBV5-1

CDR3aa: CASRPGQGQGGANVLTF
v_gene: TRBV2

CDR3aa: CASRTSGRDTDTQYF
v_gene: TRBV5-1